The present T cell receptor (beta chain) was sequenced within a study of blood T cell repertoires in COVID-19. At the level of the study: The United States, Italy and Spain supplied acute and convalescent COVID-19 samples.

Sequencing was performed with immunoSEQ multiplex PCR; in TCRdb, only in-frame clones are kept and a portion is missing. The profile shows some 200,000 clones, approximately 88% of them singletons. V was shortened by 3 bases and J by 8 bases, with 11 bases between the two germline ends. Germline V gene data show CDR1 as SGDLS and CDR2 as YYNGEE. CDR3 length equals 12 residues. The chain joins TRBV9 to TRBJ1-2; unclear D gene. Sequences were obtained from PBMCs or T cells enriched from blood (not recorded which). This TCR derives from a man younger than 35 with acute COVID-19. CDR3 sequence reads: CASSGKIYGYTF. The CDR3 coding sequence is TGTGCCAGCAGCGGTAAGATCTACGGCTACACCTTC.